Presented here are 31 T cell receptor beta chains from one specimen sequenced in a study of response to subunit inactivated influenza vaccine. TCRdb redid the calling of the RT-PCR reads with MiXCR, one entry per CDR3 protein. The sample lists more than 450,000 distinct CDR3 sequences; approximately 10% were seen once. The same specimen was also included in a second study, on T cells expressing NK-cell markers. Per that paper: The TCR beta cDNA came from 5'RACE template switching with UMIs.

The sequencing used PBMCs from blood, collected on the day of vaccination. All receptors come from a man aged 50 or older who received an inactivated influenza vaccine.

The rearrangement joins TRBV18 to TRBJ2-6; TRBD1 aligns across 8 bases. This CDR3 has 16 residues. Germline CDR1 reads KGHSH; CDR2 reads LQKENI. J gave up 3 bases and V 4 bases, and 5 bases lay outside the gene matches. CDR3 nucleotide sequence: TGTGCCAGCTCACACGGACAGGGTCGTGGGGCCAACGTCCTGACTTTC. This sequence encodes CASSHGQGRGANVLTF.

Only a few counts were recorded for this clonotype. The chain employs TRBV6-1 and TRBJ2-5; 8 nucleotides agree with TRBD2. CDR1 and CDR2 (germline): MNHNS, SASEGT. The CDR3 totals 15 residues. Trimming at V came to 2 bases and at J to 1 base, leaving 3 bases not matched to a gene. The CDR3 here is CASSELAGIQETQYF. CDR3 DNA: TGTGCCAGCAGTGAATTAGCGGGGATCCAAGAGACCCAGTACTTC.

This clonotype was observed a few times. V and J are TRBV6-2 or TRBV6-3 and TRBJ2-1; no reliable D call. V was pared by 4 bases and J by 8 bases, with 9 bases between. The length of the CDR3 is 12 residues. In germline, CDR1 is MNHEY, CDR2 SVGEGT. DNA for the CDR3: TGTGCCAGCAGTTGGTCGTCGGATGAGCAGTTCTTC. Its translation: CASSWSSDEQFF.

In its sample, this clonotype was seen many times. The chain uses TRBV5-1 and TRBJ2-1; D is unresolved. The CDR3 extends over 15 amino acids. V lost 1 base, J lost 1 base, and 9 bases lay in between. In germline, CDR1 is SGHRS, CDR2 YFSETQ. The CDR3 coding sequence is TGCGCCAGCAGCTTGTTCTACGGGTCCTACAATGAGCAGTTCTTC. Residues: CASSLFYGSYNEQFF.

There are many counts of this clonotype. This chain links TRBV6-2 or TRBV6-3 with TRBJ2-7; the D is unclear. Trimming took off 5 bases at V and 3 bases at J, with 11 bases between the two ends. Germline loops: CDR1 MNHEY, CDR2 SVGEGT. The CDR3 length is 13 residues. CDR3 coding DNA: TGTGCCAGCAGTCGGGCCCTAAACTACGAGCAGTACTTC. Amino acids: CASSRALNYEQYF.

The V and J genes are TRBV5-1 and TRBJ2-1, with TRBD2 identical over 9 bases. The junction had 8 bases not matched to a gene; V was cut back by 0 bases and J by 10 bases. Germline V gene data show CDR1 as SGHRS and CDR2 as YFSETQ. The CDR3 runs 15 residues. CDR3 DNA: TGCGCCAGCAGCTTGGGGCTAGCGGGACTAGAAGAGCAGTTCTTC. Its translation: CASSLGLAGLEEQFF.

This CDR3 reads CSVEWPGADYEQYF. CDR3 DNA: TGCAGCGTTGAATGGCCGGGAGCTGATTACGAGCAGTACTTC. The genes are TRBV29-1 and TRBJ2-7; a weak D match, TRBD2 (6 bases). CDR1 SQVTM and CDR2 ANQGSEA come from the germline V gene. The germline V and J ends were trimmed by 2 bases and 4 bases, with 15 bases remaining between them. CDR3 size: 14 residues.

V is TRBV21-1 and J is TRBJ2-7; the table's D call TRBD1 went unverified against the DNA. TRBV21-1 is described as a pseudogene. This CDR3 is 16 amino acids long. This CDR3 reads CASSKADGQAPYEQYF. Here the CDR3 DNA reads TGTGCCAGCAGCAAAGCGGACGGACAGGCCCCCTACGAGCAGTACTTC.

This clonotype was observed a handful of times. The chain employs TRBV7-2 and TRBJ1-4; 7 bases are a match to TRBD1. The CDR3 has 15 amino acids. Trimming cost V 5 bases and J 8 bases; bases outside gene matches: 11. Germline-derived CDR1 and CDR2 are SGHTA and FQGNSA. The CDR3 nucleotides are TGTGCCAGCAGCGCGCGACAGGGCGCCACCGAAAAACTGTTTTTT. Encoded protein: CASSARQGATEKLFF.

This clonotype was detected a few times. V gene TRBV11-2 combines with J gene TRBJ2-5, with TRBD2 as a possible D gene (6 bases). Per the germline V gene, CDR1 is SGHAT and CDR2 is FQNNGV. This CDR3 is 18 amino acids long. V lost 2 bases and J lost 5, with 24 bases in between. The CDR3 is CASSLWEEWGVGLETQYF. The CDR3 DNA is TGTGCCAGCAGCTTATGGGAGGAATGGGGCGTTGGTTTGGAGACCCAGTACTTC. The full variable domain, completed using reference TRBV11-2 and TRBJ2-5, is EAGVAQSPRYKIIEKRQSVAFWCNPISGHATLYWYQQILGQGPKLLIQFQNNGVVDDSQLPKDRFSAERLKGVDSTLKIQPAKLEDSAVYLCASSLWEEWGVGLETQYFGPGTRLLVL.

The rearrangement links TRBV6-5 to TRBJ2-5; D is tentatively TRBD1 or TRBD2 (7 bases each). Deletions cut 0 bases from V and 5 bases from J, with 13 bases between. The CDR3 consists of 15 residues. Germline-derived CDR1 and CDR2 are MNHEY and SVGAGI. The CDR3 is CASSYSRQGGETQYF. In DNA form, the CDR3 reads TGTGCCAGCAGTTACTCCCGACAGGGAGGGGAGACCCAGTACTTC.

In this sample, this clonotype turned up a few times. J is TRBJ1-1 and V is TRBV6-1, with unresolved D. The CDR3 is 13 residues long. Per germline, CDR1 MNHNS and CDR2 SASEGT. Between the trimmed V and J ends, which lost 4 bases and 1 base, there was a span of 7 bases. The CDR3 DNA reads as TGTGCCAGCAGTGGGGTAGGGAACACTGAAGCTTTCTTT. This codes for CASSGVGNTEAFF.

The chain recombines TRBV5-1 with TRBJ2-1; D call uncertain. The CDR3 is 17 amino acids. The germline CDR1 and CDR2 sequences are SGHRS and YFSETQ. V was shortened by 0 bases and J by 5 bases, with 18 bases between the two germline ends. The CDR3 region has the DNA TGCGCCAGCAGCTTGGTGACTCTGAGCGATGTTAACAATGAGCAGTTCTTC. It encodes CASSLVTLSDVNNEQFF.

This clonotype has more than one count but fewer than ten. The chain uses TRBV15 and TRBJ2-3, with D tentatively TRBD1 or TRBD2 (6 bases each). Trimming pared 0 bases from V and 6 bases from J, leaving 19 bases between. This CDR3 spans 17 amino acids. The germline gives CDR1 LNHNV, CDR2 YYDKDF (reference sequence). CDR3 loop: CATSRDRVSGGGDTQYF. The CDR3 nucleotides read TGTGCCACCAGCAGAGATCGGGTTAGCGGAGGGGGGGATACGCAGTATTTT.

The CDR3 bases are TGTGCCAGCAGTGGGGACAGGGTAAATGGCTACACCTTC. Protein product: CASSGDRVNGYTF. This chain joins TRBV2 and TRBJ1-2, with 9 bases aligning to TRBD1. The CDR3 loop spans 13 amino acids. V lost 4 bases and J lost 6; bases outside the gene matches: 3. Germline V gives CDR1 SNHLY, CDR2 FYNNEI.

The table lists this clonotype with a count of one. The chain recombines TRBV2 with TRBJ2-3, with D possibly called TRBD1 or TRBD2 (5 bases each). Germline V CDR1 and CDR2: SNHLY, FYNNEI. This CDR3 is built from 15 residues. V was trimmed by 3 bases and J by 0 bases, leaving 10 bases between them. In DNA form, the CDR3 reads TGTGCCAGCAGTGACTGGGGGTCTAGCACAGATACGCAGTATTTT. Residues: CASSDWGSSTDTQYF.

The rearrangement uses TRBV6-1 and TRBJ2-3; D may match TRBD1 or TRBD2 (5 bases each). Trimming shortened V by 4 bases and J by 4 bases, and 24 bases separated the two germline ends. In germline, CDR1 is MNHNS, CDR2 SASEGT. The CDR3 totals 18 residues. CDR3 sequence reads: CASSGSGRAARGADTQYF. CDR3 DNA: TGTGCCAGCAGTGGGTCGGGACGAGCGGCGAGAGGCGCAGATACGCAGTATTTT.

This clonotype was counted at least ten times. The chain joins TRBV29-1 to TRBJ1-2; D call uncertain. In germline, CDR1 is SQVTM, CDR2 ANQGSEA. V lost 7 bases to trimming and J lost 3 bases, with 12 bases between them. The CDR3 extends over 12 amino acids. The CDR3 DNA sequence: TGCAGCGCCGAGGAAATTGACTATGGCTACACCTTC. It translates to CSAEEIDYGYTF.

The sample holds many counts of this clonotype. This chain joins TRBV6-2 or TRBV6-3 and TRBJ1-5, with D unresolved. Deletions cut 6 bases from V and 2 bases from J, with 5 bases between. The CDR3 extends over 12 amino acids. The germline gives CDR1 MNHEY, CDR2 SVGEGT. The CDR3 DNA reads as TGTGCCAGCAGGGAGGGCAATCAGCCCCAGCATTTT. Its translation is CASREGNQPQHF.

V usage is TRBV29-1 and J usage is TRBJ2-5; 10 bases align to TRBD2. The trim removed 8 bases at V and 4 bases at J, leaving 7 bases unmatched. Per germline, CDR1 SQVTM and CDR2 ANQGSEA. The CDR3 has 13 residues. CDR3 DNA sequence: TGCAGCCTCAGCGGGAGGGCCCGAGAGACCCAGTACTTC. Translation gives CSLSGRARETQYF.

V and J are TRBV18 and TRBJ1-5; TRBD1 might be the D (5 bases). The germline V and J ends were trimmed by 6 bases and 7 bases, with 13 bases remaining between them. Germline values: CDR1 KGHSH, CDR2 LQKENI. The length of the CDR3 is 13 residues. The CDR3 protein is CASSDSAMQPQHF. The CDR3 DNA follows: TGTGCCAGCTCCGACAGTGCAATGCAGCCCCAGCATTTT.

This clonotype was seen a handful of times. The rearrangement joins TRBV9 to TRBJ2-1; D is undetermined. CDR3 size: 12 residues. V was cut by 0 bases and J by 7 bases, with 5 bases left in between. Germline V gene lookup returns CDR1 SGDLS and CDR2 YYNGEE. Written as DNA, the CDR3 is TGTGCCAGCAGCGTAGGCTGGAATGAGCAGTTCTTC. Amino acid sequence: CASSVGWNEQFF.

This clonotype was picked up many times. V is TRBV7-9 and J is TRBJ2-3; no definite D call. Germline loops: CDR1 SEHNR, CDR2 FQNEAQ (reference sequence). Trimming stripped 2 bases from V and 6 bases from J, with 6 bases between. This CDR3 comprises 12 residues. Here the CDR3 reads CASSLSLDTQYF. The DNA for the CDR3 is TGTGCCAGCAGCTTATCCCTTGATACGCAGTATTTT.

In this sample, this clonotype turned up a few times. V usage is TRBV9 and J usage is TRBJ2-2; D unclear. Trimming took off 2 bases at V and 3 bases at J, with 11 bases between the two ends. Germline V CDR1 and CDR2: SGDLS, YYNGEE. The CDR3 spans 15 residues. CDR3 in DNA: TGTGCCAGCAGCGTTGAAGACCGGGACACCGGGGAGCTGTTTTTT. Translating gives CASSVEDRDTGELFF.

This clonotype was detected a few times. CDR3 loop: CSAKATTDTQYF. The CDR3 region has the DNA TGCAGCGCCAAGGCCACCACAGATACGCAGTATTTT. The chain joins TRBV29-1 to TRBJ2-3; no firm D call. The germline V gene has CDR1 SQVTM and CDR2 ANQGSEA. The CDR3 runs 12 residues. The V end was cut by 7 bases, the J end by 2 bases, with 10 bases between.

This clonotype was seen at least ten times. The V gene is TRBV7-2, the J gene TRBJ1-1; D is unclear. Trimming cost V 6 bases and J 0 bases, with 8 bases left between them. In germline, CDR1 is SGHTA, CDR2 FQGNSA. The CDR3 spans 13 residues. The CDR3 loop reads CASSRTVNTEAFF. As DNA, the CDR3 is TGTGCCAGCAGTCGGACGGTGAACACTGAAGCTTTCTTT.

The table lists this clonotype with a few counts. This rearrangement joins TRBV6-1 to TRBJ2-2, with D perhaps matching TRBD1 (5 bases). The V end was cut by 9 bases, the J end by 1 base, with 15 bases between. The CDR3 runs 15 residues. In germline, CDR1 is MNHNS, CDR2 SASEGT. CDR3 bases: TGTGCCAGTCATCCAGGGTTTCAGAACACCGGGGAGCTGTTTTTT. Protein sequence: CASHPGFQNTGELFF.

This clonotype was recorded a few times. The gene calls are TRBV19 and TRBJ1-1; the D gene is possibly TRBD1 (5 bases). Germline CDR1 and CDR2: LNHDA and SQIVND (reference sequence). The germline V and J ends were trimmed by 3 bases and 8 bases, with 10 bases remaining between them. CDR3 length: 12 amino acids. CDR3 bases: TGTGCCAGTAGTATCGGGGCAACGGAAGCTTTCTTT. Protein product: CASSIGATEAFF.

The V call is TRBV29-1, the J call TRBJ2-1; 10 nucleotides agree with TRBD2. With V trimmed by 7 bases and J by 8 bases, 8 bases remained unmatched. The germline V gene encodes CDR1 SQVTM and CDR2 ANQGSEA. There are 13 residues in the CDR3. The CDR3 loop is CSGSGRGVYEQFF. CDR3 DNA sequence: TGCAGCGGGAGCGGGAGGGGGGTTTATGAGCAGTTCTTC.

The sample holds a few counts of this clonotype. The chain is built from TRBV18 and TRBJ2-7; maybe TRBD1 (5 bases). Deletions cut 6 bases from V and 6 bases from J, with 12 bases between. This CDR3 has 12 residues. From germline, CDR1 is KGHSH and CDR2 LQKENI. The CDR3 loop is CASSPDSGEQYF. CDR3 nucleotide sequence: TGTGCCAGCTCCCCAGACAGTGGCGAGCAGTACTTC. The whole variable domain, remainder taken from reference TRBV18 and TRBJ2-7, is NAGVMQNPRHLVRRRGQEARLRCSPMKGHSHVYWYRQLPEEGLKFMVYLQKENIIDESGMPKERFSAEFPKEGPSILRIQQVVRGDSAAYFCASSPDSGEQYFGPGTRLTVT.

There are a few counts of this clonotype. CDR3 DNA: TGCGCCAGCAGCCAAGTAGGTAATCAGCCCCAGCATTTT. Translated, it gives CASSQVGNQPQHF. The rearrangement links TRBV4-1 to TRBJ1-5; D is ambiguous. The V gene lost 1 base and the J gene lost 4 bases, with 5 bases spanning the gap. Germline CDR1 reads MGHRA; CDR2 reads YSYEKL. This CDR3 is 13 amino acids long.